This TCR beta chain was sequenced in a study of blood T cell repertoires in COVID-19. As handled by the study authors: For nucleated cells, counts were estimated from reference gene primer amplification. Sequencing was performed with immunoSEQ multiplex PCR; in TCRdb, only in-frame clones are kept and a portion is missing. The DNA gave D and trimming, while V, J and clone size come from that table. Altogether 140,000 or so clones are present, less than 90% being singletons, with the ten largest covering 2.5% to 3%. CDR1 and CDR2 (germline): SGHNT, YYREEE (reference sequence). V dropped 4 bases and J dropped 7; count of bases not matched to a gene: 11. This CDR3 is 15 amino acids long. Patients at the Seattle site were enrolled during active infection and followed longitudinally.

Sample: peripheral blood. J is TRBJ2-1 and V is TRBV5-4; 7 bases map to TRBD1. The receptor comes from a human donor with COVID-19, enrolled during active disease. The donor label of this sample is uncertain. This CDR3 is CASSNTGVKQNEQFF. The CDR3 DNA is TGTGCCAGCAGCAATACAGGGGTCAAACAAAATGAGCAGTTCTTC.